The 29 T cell receptor beta chains below were found in one sample sequenced in a study of cytomegalovirus exposure and HLA in healthy donors. The PCR made use of 60 Vbeta and 13 Jbeta primers. Assay: immunoSEQ multiplex PCR; the TCRdb copy retains only in-frame clones and omits some. The sample lists about 140,000 clones, 82% occurring once. Material for sequencing was PBMCs. Receptors were obtained from a man younger than 45 in good health and CMV-seropositive.

The rearrangement links TRBV4-1 to TRBJ2-7; 8 bases agree with TRBD2. There are 15 residues in the CDR3. The germline CDR1 and CDR2 sequences are MGHRA and YSYEKL. V was pared by 3 bases and J by 3 bases, with 7 bases of the junction left unmatched. The CDR3 DNA follows: TGCGCCAGCAGCCAGTCTCCGGGAGGGTTCTACGAGCAGTACTTC. This encodes CASSQSPGGFYEQYF.

This clone was observed a handful of times. This chain links TRBV5-4 with TRBJ2-6; no definite D call. Germline-derived CDR1 and CDR2 are SGHNT and YYREEE (reference sequence). CDR3 size: 18 residues. V dropped 1 base and J dropped 1 base, with 15 bases sitting between them. The CDR3 DNA reads TGTGCCAGCAGCTTGTTGAGAGGAGTGGGTTCTGGGGCCAACGTCCTGACTTTC. This translates into CASSLLRGVGSGANVLTF.

V and J are TRBV4-1 and TRBJ2-7; 11 bases align to TRBD1. CDR1 and CDR2 (germline): MGHRA, YSYEKL. J was trimmed by 6 bases and V by 5 bases; bases with no gene match: 6. The length of the CDR3 is 14 residues. In DNA form, the CDR3 reads TGCGCCAGCAGCTCCCAGGACAGGGGGCTCGAGCAGTACTTC. Protein sequence: CASSSQDRGLEQYF.

The chain employs TRBV6-5 and TRBJ2-5; tentatively, D is TRBD2 (5 bases). Germline-derived CDR1 and CDR2 are MNHEY and SVGAGI. The CDR3 spans 14 residues. V lost 5 bases, J lost 4 bases, and 14 bases lay in between. As DNA, the CDR3 is TGTGCCAGCAGTCCACTGATAGCGCTAGAGACCCAGTACTTC. Its translation is CASSPLIALETQYF.

The genes are TRBV5-1 and TRBJ2-7, with 9 bases aligning to TRBD2. Per the germline V gene, CDR1 is SGHRS and CDR2 is YFSETQ. This CDR3 comprises 15 residues. V lost 3 bases to trimming and J lost 6 bases; unmatched junction nucleotides: 10. Here the CDR3 DNA reads TGCGCCAGCAGCTCAGTCTTAGCGGGAGCGGCCGAGCAGTACTTC. Its translation is CASSSVLAGAAEQYF.

The V gene is TRBV30, the J gene TRBJ1-4; perhaps TRBD1 as D (5 bases). The CDR3 consists of 13 residues. V was cut by 0 bases and J by 14 bases, with 16 bases left in between. CDR1 is GTSNPN and CDR2 is SVGIG in the germline V gene (reference sequence). In DNA, the CDR3 is TGTGCCTGGAGTGTCTTGGGCCCGGGGGTTCTGTTTTTT. Translated, it gives CAWSVLGPGVLFF.

This clone was detected a few times. This chain links TRBV10-2 with TRBJ1-3; D gene unclear. The V end was cut by 7 bases, the J end by 4 bases, with 14 bases between. CDR3 length: 14 amino acids. Germline V CDR1 and CDR2: WSHSY, SAAADI. CDR3 nucleotide sequence: TGCGCCAGCACCTCTCCCGGGTTCGGAAACACCATATATTTT. This translates into CASTSPGFGNTIYF.

J is TRBJ1-4 and V is TRBV5-4; no clear D gene. This CDR3 spans 16 amino acids. The germline V gene encodes CDR1 SGHNT and CDR2 YYREEE (reference sequence). V was clipped by 1 base and J by 0 bases, with 10 bases between them. This CDR3 reads CASSLFGSPTNEKLFF. The CDR3 coding sequence is TGTGCCAGCAGCTTGTTCGGGAGTCCAACTAATGAAAAACTGTTTTTT.

This clone was detected only once. The chain links TRBV28 to TRBJ2-4, with 10 bases that match TRBD1. The junction had 5 bases not matched to a gene; V was cut back by 2 bases and J by 4 bases. CDR1 MDHEN and CDR2 SYDVKM come from the germline V gene. This CDR3 spans 16 amino acids. CDR3 in DNA: TGTGCCAGCAGTTTAGGAATGGGACAGGGGAAAAACATTCAGTACTTC. This gives the protein CASSLGMGQGKNIQYF.

V gene TRBV23-1 combines with J gene TRBJ2-6, with TRBD2 matching over 9 bases. TRBV23-1 is noted as an ORF with a role that remains uncertain. Trimming removed 3 bases from V and 3 bases from J; junction bases left unmatched: 15. The CDR3 has 20 residues. The CDR3 sequence is CASSQPQFSGRRVGANVLTF. The DNA of the CDR3 is TGCGCCAGCAGTCAGCCCCAGTTTAGCGGGAGAAGGGTTGGGGCCAACGTCCTGACTTTC.

The rearrangement links TRBV19 to TRBJ2-5; tentatively, D is TRBD2 (5 bases). The J call may not be correct, given that the DNA end is closer to TRBJ2-7. The CDR3 loop spans 13 amino acids. Germline V gene lookup returns CDR1 LNHDA and CDR2 SQIVND (reference sequence). CDR3 bases: TGTGCCAGTAGTGCCGGGGAAACCTACGAGCAGTACTTC. Its translation is CASSAGETYEQYF.

The rearrangement joins TRBV5-1 to TRBJ2-7, with TRBD1 matching 7 bases. The CDR3 contains 15 residues. V shed 1 base, J shed 2 bases, and the junction held 6 bases outside the gene matches. Germline values: CDR1 SGHRS, CDR2 YFSETQ. CDR3 loop: CASSLTSDRAYEQYF. DNA of the CDR3: TGCGCCAGCAGCTTGACCTCCGACAGGGCCTACGAGCAGTACTTC. Full variable domain (outside the CDR3, taken from reference TRBV5-1 and TRBJ2-7): KAGVTQTPRYLIKTRGQQVTLSCSPISGHRSVSWYQQTPGQGLQFLFEYFSETQRNKGNFPGRFSGRQFSNSRSEMNVSTLELGDSALYLCASSLTSDRAYEQYFGPGTRLTVT.

This clone appeared a single time. The chain has TRBV9 and TRBJ2-1; D is possibly TRBD2 (6 bases). Trimming pared 4 bases from V and 4 bases from J, leaving 12 bases between. CDR1 and CDR2 from the germline V gene are SGDLS and YYNGEE. The CDR3 sequence is 14 residues long. DNA for the CDR3: TGTGCCAGCAGCCCAACGGGACTGTACAATGAGCAGTTCTTC. It encodes CASSPTGLYNEQFF.

The V call is TRBV7-8, the J call TRBJ2-1, with 13 bases fitting TRBD2. This CDR3 is built from 15 residues. V lost 2 bases and J lost 8; bases outside the gene matches: 3. The germline gives CDR1 SGHVS, CDR2 FQNEAQ. CDR3 loop: CASSLRTSGSYEQFF. CDR3 sequence (DNA): TGTGCCAGCAGCTTAAGGACTAGCGGGAGCTATGAGCAGTTCTTC.

V is TRBV28 and J is TRBJ2-3; 11 bases map to TRBD2. Germline loops: CDR1 MDHEN, CDR2 SYDVKM. Trimming cost V 6 bases and J 4 bases; bases outside gene matches: 15. The CDR3 spans 18 residues. For the CDR3, the DNA is TGTGCCAGCAGCTTTCCTCTCCTGGCACTAGCGGGAGCAGATACGCAGTATTTT. This gives the protein CASSFPLLALAGADTQYF.

The gene calls are TRBV29-1 and TRBJ1-4; TRBD1 matches 9 bases. The length of the CDR3 is 13 residues. V dropped 4 bases and J dropped 8; count of bases not matched to a gene: 5. CDR1 SQVTM and CDR2 ANQGSEA come from the germline V gene. The CDR3 loop reads CSVARQGGEKLFF. Here the CDR3 DNA reads TGCAGCGTTGCCCGACAGGGGGGCGAAAAACTGTTTTTT.

Here the CDR3 reads CASSLLTGGYEQYF. The CDR3, as DNA: TGTGCCAGCAGCTTATTGACAGGGGGCTACGAGCAGTACTTC. The chain links TRBV7-8 to TRBJ2-7; TRBD1 agrees at 9 bases. The V segment lost 2 bases and the J segment 3 bases; nucleotides outside the gene matches: 2. This CDR3 has 14 residues. Germline CDR1 SGHVS, CDR2 FQNEAQ.

This chain links TRBV9 with TRBJ1-6; no definite D call. Trimming cost V 3 bases and J 6 bases, with 7 bases left between them. Germline V lookup: CDR1 SGDLS, CDR2 YYNGEE. The CDR3 has 13 amino acids. The CDR3: CASSGQSNSPLHF. The CDR3, as DNA: TGTGCCAGCAGCGGTCAATCTAATTCACCCCTCCACTTT.

This chain uses TRBV4-1 with TRBJ1-5; TRBD1 is a possible D gene (5 bases). With 4 bases removed from V and 4 bases from J, the gap between germline ends came to 20 bases. Germline CDR1 and CDR2: MGHRA and YSYEKL. This CDR3 spans 17 amino acids. The chain's CDR3 is CASSPRLVQGLNQPQHF. The CDR3 DNA reads as TGCGCCAGCAGCCCTCGGCTAGTGCAGGGTTTAAATCAGCCCCAGCATTTT.

The chain carries TRBV28 and TRBJ2-5; tentatively, D is TRBD2 (7 bases). The tail of the sequence fits TRBJ2-7 better, so the J call may be wrong. There are 12 residues in the CDR3. Germline-derived CDR1 and CDR2 are MDHEN and SYDVKM. As DNA, the CDR3 is TGTGCCACCCGGGGGGCTTCCTACGAGCAGTACTTC. This translates into CATRGASYEQYF.

The chain is built from TRBV28 and TRBJ2-7; the match to TRBD1 covers 10 bases. With 7 bases clipped from V and 5 bases from J, the junction kept 8 bases outside the gene matches. This CDR3 is 14 amino acids long. The germline V gene encodes CDR1 MDHEN and CDR2 SYDVKM. The CDR3 here is CASIHGTGVNEQYF. The CDR3 coding sequence is TGTGCCAGCATTCACGGGACAGGGGTGAACGAGCAGTACTTC.

The chain employs TRBV7-9 and TRBJ2-1; 13 bases agree with TRBD2. J lost 8 bases, V lost 5 bases, and 6 bases had no gene match. The length of the CDR3 is 15 residues. Germline lookup yields CDR1 SEHNR and CDR2 FQNEAQ (reference sequence). CDR3: CASSQTSGRRDEQFF. The CDR3 bases are TGTGCCAGCAGCCAGACTAGCGGGAGGAGGGATGAGCAGTTCTTC.

This clone showed up just once. The chain uses TRBV6-5 and TRBJ1-2; D unclear. Germline V lookup: CDR1 MNHEY, CDR2 SVGAGI. With 2 bases removed from V and 9 bases from J, the gap between germline ends came to 16 bases. The CDR3 runs to 14 residues. Here the CDR3 DNA reads TGTGCCAGCAGTTACGACGGGGTTTTAGATCGCTACACCTTC. Protein sequence: CASSYDGVLDRYTF.

The gene calls are TRBV28 and TRBJ2-4; D possibly corresponds to TRBD2 (5 bases). CDR3 length equals 16 residues. CDR1 is MDHEN and CDR2 is SYDVKM in the germline V gene. V lost 4 bases and J 2 bases, leaving 15 bases between the germline ends. The CDR3 DNA reads TGTGCCAGCAGTTCGGCTACCCGAGGGACCAAAAACATTCAGTACTTC. The encoded protein is CASSSATRGTKNIQYF.

The chain has TRBV7-6 and TRBJ2-1, with 8 positions matching TRBD1. The CDR3 totals 15 residues. The V gene's germline CDR1 is SGHVS and CDR2 FNYEAQ. V gave up 11 bases and J gave up 7 bases; unmatched junction bases: 16. The CDR3 DNA is TGTGCCTCCAGTCCTCGGACAGGGACGAGGAATGAGCAGTTCTTC. Translated, it gives CASSPRTGTRNEQFF.

The chain employs TRBV19 and TRBJ1-4; D is unresolved. The CDR3 extends over 14 amino acids. Trimming removed 3 bases from V and 0 bases from J, with 5 bases in between. Germline loops: CDR1 LNHDA, CDR2 SQIVND (reference sequence). CDR3: CASSMGATNEKLFF. CDR3 nucleotides: TGTGCCAGTAGTATGGGAGCAACTAATGAAAAACTGTTTTTT.

The CDR3 nucleotides are TGTGCCAGCAGCCTGACAGGGGGCGTTGGGACTGAAGCTTTCTTT. Translation gives CASSLTGGVGTEAFF. The genes are TRBV14 and TRBJ1-1; 10 bases agree with TRBD1. This CDR3 region has 15 residues. V gave up 4 bases and J gave up 5 bases; unmatched junction bases: 7. From germline, CDR1 is SGHDN and CDR2 FVKESK.

This clone occurred a few times. This chain joins TRBV5-1 and TRBJ2-7; D remains unclear. CDR3 length: 11 residues. Trimming stripped 4 bases from V and 5 bases from J, with 7 bases between. The germline V gene has CDR1 SGHRS and CDR2 YFSETQ. Written as DNA, the CDR3 is TGCGCCAGCAGCCTAAGTCACGAGCAGTACTTC. Protein sequence: CASSLSHEQYF. Full variable domain (rest looked up from reference TRBV5-1 and TRBJ2-7): KAGVTQTPRYLIKTRGQQVTLSCSPISGHRSVSWYQQTPGQGLQFLFEYFSETQRNKGNFPGRFSGRQFSNSRSEMNVSTLELGDSALYLCASSLSHEQYFGPGTRLTVT.

The J gene is TRBJ2-1, the V gene TRBV7-2; no definite D call. From germline, CDR1 is SGHTA and CDR2 FQGNSA. Between the trimmed V and J ends, which lost 0 bases and 16 bases, there was a span of 13 bases. The CDR3 spans 12 residues. CDR3 region: CASSLALRGPFF. In DNA, the CDR3 is TGTGCCAGCAGCTTAGCTTTGCGCGGTCCATTCTTC.